This TCR beta chain was sequenced in a study of blood T cell repertoires in COVID-19. In germline, CDR1 is SGHTA, CDR2 FQGNSA. The CDR3 totals 16 residues. J gave up 7 bases and V 5 bases, and 16 bases lay outside the gene matches. Clones were read by immunoSEQ multiplex PCR, and TCRdb kept only the in-frame ones, dropping some. The sample has 130,000 or so clones, around 84% seen once. This sequence joins TRBV7-2 and TRBJ1-2, with 7 bases identical to TRBD1. Sequencing used PBMCs or T cells enriched from blood (not recorded which). The sequence derives from a man in his forties with acute COVID-19. CDR3 residues: CASSTTGSAFGGGYTF. The CDR3 DNA reads as TGTGCCAGCAGCACGACAGGGTCGGCCTTTGGCGGTGGCTACACCTTC.